The text below deals with one T cell receptor beta chain. The CDR3 runs to 16 residues. Germline loops: CDR1 LGHDT, CDR2 YNNKEL (reference sequence). V lost 1 base to trimming and J lost 1 base, with 13 bases between them. These data are taken from a study of blood T cell repertoires in COVID-19. Study at large: The United States, Italy and Spain were the sources of the acute and convalescent COVID-19 samples. The analysed material was cDNA or gDNA that came from T cells, B-cell-depleted T cells, or PBMCs.

In the original workflow: Amplification of reference gene primers provided the estimated nucleated cell counts. The protocol was immunoSEQ multiplex PCR, while the TCRdb copy is restricted to in-frame clones and leaves out a portion. V and J calls and clone size follow that table, whereas D and trimming were derived from the DNA. This table has more than 95,000 clones, around 80% appearing once. This rearrangement joins TRBV3-1 (or the pseudogene TRBV3-2) to TRBJ1-1; no clear D. This TCR came from a man between 65 and 85 years old with active or convalescent COVID-19. Sequencing used peripheral blood. The chain's CDR3 is CASSQGRPGGNTEAFF. As DNA, the CDR3 is TGTGCCAGCAGCCAAGGGAGGCCAGGCGGGAACACTGAAGCTTTCTTT.